This is a list of T cell receptor beta chains from one sample in a study of shared clonotypes between healthy human individuals. Sequencing was performed with immunoSEQ multiplex PCR; in TCRdb, only in-frame clones are kept and a portion is missing. In the table there are 2 million to 2.5 million clones, approximately 95% of which are singletons. The material sequenced was naive CD4+ T cells sorted from blood. The receptors come from a man aged 18 to 35 in good health. The CDR3 runs from the conserved cysteine through the conserved F or W. Each record gives: clone size, D gene, J gene, CDR3 length, V gene, CDR3 protein, CDR3 DNA. The D gene is left open where the match is weak. Size values are once, few and many counts, or a class for expanded clones, and some rows have none.

abundance: NA
d_gene: TRBD1
j_gene: TRBJ2-7
len: 14
v_gene: TRBV27
CDR3aa: CASSPDRSRYEQYF
CDR3nt: TGTGCCAGCAGCCCGGACAGGTCCAGATACGAGCAGTACTTC

abundance: NA
d_gene: TRBD2
j_gene: TRBJ2-7
len: 15
v_gene: TRBV5-4
CDR3aa: CASSPLAGGAYEQYF
CDR3nt: TGTGCCAGCAGCCCGCTAGCGGGAGGGGCCTACGAGCAGTACTTC

abundance: NA
d_gene: TRBD1
j_gene: TRBJ2-1
len: 15
v_gene: TRBV6-6
CDR3aa: CASSTYQTGGEEQFF
CDR3nt: TGTGCCAGCAGTACATACCAAACAGGGGGCGAGGAGCAGTTCTTC

abundance: NA
d_gene: TRBD2
j_gene: TRBJ2-1
len: 15
v_gene: TRBV27
CDR3aa: CASSSRTRSNNEQFF
CDR3nt: TGTGCCAGCAGTTCCCGGACTAGATCGAACAATGAGCAGTTCTTC

abundance: NA
d_gene: NA
j_gene: TRBJ1-4
len: 16
v_gene: TRBV18
CDR3aa: CASSPPGAVGNEKLFF
CDR3nt: TGTGCCAGCTCACCACCGGGGGCCGTTGGTAATGAAAAACTGTTTTTT

abundance: NA
d_gene: NA
j_gene: TRBJ2-5
len: 13
v_gene: TRBV7-2
CDR3aa: CASSLGALETQYF
CDR3nt: TGTGCCAGCAGCTTAGGGGCATTGGAGACCCAGTACTTC

abundance: NA
d_gene: NA
j_gene: TRBJ1-2
len: 11
v_gene: TRBV20-1
CDR3aa: CSARVGNGYTF
CDR3nt: TGCAGTGCTAGAGTGGGGAATGGCTACACCTTC

abundance: NA
d_gene: NA
j_gene: TRBJ1-1
len: 16
v_gene: TRBV18
CDR3aa: CASSPRLGWGDTEAFF
CDR3nt: TGTGCCAGCTCACCACGCCTGGGGTGGGGGGACACTGAAGCTTTCTTT

abundance: NA
d_gene: NA
j_gene: TRBJ2-5
len: 11
v_gene: TRBV10-2
CDR3aa: CASSEIETQYF
CDR3nt: TGCGCCAGCAGTGAGATAGAGACCCAGTACTTC

abundance: NA
d_gene: NA
j_gene: TRBJ1-6
len: 13
v_gene: TRBV30
CDR3aa: CAWMGQGNSPLHF
CDR3nt: TGTGCCTGGATGGGCCAGGGGAATTCACCCCTCCACTTT

abundance: NA
d_gene: NA
j_gene: TRBJ2-1
len: 14
v_gene: TRBV5-1
CDR3aa: CASSLDRAGNEQFF
CDR3nt: TGCGCCAGCAGCTTAGACAGGGCGGGGAATGAGCAGTTCTTC

abundance: once
d_gene: NA
j_gene: TRBJ2-2
len: 16
v_gene: TRBV5-1
CDR3aa: CASSPGGTANTGELFF
CDR3nt: TGCGCCAGCAGCCCGGGAGGGACAGCCAATACCGGGGAGCTGTTTTTT

abundance: NA
d_gene: NA
j_gene: TRBJ2-7
len: 15
v_gene: TRBV7-2
CDR3aa: CASSFGASGSYEQYF
CDR3nt: TGTGCCAGCAGCTTCGGCGCGTCGGGTTCCTACGAGCAGTACTTC

abundance: NA
d_gene: TRBD1
j_gene: TRBJ1-2
len: 13
v_gene: TRBV6-5
CDR3aa: CASSGDRTYGYTF
CDR3nt: TGTGCCAGCAGTGGGGACAGAACCTATGGCTACACCTTC

abundance: NA
d_gene: TRBD2
j_gene: TRBJ2-7
len: 16
v_gene: TRBV9
CDR3aa: CASSVGIAGASYEQYF
CDR3nt: TGTGCCAGCAGCGTAGGGATAGCGGGGGCCTCCTACGAGCAGTACTTC

abundance: NA
d_gene: NA
j_gene: TRBJ2-6
len: 14
v_gene: TRBV10-3
CDR3aa: CAISEVSGANVLTF
CDR3nt: TGTGCCATCAGTGAGGTATCTGGGGCCAACGTCCTGACTTTC

abundance: NA
d_gene: TRBD1
j_gene: TRBJ2-2
len: 16
v_gene: TRBV7-9
CDR3aa: CASSSGTGRSTGELFF
CDR3nt: TGTGCCAGCAGCTCGGGGACAGGGCGGAGCACCGGGGAGCTGTTTTTT

abundance: NA
d_gene: NA
j_gene: TRBJ1-2
len: 14
v_gene: TRBV7-9
CDR3aa: CASSWRGLDYGYTF
CDR3nt: TGTGCCAGCAGCTGGAGGGGATTAGACTATGGCTACACCTTC

abundance: NA
d_gene: NA
j_gene: TRBJ1-4
len: 14
v_gene: TRBV5-4
CDR3aa: CASSLDGGLEKLFF
CDR3nt: TGTGCCAGCAGCTTGGACGGAGGTTTAGAAAAACTGTTTTTT

abundance: NA
d_gene: NA
j_gene: TRBJ2-3
len: 16
v_gene: TRBV4-1
CDR3aa: CASSQVSTQVRDTQYF
CDR3nt: TGCGCCAGCAGCCAGGTCTCGACTCAGGTGAGAGATACGCAGTATTTT

abundance: NA
d_gene: TRBD1
j_gene: TRBJ1-2
len: 15
v_gene: TRBV6-5
CDR3aa: CASSPLDRGNYGYTF
CDR3nt: TGTGCCAGCAGTCCACTTGACAGGGGTAACTATGGCTACACCTTC

abundance: NA
d_gene: NA
j_gene: TRBJ2-5
len: 14
v_gene: TRBV6-5
CDR3aa: CASSYSGVPETQYF
CDR3nt: TGTGCCAGCAGTTACTCGGGCGTTCCCGAGACCCAGTACTTC